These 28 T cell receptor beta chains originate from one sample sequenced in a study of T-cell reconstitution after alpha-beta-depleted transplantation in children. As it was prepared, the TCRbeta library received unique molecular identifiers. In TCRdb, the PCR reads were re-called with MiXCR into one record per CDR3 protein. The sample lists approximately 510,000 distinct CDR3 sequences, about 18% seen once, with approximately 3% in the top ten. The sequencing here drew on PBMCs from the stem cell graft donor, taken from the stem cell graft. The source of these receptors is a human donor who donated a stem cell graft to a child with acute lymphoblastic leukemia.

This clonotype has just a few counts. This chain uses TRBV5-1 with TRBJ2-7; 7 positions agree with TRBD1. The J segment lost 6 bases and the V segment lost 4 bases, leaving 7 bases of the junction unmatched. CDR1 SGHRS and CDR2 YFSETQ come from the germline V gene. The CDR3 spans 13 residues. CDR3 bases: TGCGCCAGCAGCGCCCGACAGGGTCTCGAGCAGTACTTC. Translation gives CASSARQGLEQYF.

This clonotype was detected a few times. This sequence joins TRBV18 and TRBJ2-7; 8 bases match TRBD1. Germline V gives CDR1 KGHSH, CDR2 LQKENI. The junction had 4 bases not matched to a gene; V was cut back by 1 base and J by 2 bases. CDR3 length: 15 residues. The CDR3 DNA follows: TGTGCCAGCTCACCACGACAGGGGTTCCCCTACGAGCAGTACTTC. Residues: CASSPRQGFPYEQYF.

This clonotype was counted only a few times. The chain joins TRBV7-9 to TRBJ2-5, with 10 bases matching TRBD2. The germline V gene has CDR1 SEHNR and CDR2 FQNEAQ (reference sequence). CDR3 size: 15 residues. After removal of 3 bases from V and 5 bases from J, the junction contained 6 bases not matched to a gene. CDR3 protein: CASSFPLAGVETQYF. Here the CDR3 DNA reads TGTGCCAGCAGCTTCCCCCTAGCGGGAGTTGAGACCCAGTACTTC.

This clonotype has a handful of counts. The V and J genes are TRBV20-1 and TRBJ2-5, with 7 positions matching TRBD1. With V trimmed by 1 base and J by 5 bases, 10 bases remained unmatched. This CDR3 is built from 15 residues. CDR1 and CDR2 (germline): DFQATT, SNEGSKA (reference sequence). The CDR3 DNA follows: TGCAGTGCTAGAGGACAGGGAGAAAGCGTTGAGACCCAGTACTTC. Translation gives CSARGQGESVETQYF.

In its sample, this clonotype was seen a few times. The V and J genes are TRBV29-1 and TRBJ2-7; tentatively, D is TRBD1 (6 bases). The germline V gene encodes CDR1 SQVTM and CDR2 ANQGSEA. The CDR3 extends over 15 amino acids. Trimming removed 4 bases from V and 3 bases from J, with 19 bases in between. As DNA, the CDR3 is TGCAGCGTTGTCGGGCGATACAGGGAAAGCTACGAGCAGTACTTC. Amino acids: CSVVGRYRESYEQYF.

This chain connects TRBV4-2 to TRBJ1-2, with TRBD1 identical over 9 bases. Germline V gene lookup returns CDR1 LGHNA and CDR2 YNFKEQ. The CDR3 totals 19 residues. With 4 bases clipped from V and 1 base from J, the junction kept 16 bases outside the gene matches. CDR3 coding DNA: TGTGCCAGCAGCCCGAGTGCCTGGGACAGGGCCTCTAGTAACTATGGCTACACCTTC. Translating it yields CASSPSAWDRASSNYGYTF.

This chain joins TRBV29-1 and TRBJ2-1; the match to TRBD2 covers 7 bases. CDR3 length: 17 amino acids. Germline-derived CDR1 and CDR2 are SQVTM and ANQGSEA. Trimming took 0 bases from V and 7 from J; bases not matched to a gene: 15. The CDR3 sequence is CSVEDGAGDNVWNEQFF. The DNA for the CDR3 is TGCAGCGTTGAAGACGGCGCGGGAGATAACGTTTGGAATGAGCAGTTCTTC.

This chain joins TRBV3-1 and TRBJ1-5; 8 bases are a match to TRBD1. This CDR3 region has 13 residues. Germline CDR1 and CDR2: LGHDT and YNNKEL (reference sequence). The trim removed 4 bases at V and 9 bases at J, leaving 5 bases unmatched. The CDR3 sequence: CASSPSTGGPQHF. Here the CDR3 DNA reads TGTGCCAGCAGCCCTAGTACAGGGGGGCCCCAGCATTTT.

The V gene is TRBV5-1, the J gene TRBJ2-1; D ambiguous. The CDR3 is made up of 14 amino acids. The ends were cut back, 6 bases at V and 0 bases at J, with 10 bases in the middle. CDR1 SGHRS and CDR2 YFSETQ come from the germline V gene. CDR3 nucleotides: TGCGCCAGCAAGGAACCTAGCTCCTACAATGAGCAGTTCTTC. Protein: CASKEPSSYNEQFF. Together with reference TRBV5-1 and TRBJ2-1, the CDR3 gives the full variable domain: KAGVTQTPRYLIKTRGQQVTLSCSPISGHRSVSWYQQTPGQGLQFLFEYFSETQRNKGNFPGRFSGRQFSNSRSEMNVSTLELGDSALYLCASKEPSSYNEQFFGPGTRLTVL.

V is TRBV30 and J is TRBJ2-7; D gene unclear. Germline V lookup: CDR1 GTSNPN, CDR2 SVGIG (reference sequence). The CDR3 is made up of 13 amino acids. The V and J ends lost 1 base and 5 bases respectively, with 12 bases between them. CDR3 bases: TGTGCCTGGAGTGCGGCGAATCCTCACGAGCAGTACTTC. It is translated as CAWSAANPHEQYF.

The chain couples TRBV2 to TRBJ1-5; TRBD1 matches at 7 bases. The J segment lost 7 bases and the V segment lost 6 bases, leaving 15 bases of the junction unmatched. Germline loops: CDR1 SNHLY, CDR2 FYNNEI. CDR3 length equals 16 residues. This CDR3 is CASRDDRAGIKQPQHF. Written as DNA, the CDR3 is TGTGCCAGCAGAGACGACAGGGCGGGAATCAAGCAGCCCCAGCATTTT.

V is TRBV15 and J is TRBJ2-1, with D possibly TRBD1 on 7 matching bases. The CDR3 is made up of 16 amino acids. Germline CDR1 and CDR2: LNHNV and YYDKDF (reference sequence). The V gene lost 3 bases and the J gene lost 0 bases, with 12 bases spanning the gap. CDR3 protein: CATSSLQGGSYNEQFF. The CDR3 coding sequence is TGTGCCACCAGCAGTTTGCAGGGGGGCTCCTACAATGAGCAGTTCTTC.

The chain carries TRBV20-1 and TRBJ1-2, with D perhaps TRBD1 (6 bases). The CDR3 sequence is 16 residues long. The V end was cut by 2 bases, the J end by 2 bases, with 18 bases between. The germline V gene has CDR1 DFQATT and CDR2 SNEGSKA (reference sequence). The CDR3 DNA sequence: TGCAGTGCTAGATTGGCGGGCGGGGGGCAAAACTATGGCTACACCTTC. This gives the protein CSARLAGGGQNYGYTF.

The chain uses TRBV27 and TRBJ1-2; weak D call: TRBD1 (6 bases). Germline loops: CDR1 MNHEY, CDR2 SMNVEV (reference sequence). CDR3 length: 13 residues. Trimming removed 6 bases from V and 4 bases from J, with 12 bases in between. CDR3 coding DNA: TGTGCCAGCAGCCACGGACAGTCCTATGGCTACACCTTC. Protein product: CASSHGQSYGYTF.

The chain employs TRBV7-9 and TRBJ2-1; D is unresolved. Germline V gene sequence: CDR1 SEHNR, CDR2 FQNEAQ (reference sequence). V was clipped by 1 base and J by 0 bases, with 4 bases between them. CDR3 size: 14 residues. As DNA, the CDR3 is TGTGCCAGCAGCTTAGGGATCTCCTACAATGAGCAGTTCTTC. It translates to CASSLGISYNEQFF. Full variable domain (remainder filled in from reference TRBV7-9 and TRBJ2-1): DTGVSQNPRHKITKRGQNVTFRCDPISEHNRLYWYRQTLGQGPEFLTYFQNEAQLEKSRLLSDRFSAERPKGSFSTLEIQRTEQGDSAMYLCASSLGISYNEQFFGPGTRLTVL.

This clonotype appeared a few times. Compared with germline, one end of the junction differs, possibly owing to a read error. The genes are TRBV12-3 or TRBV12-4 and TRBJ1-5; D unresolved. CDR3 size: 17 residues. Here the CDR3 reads CASSLGSGNSYNQPQHF. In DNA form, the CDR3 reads TGTGCCAGCAGCTTAGGGTCGGGAAATTCCTACAATCAGCCCCAGCATTTT.

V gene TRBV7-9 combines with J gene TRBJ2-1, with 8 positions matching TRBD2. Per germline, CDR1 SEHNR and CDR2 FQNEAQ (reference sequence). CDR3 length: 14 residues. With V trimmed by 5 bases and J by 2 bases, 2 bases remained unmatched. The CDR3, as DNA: TGTGCCAGCAGCCGTAGCGGGGCCTACAATGAGCAGTTCTTC. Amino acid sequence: CASSRSGAYNEQFF.

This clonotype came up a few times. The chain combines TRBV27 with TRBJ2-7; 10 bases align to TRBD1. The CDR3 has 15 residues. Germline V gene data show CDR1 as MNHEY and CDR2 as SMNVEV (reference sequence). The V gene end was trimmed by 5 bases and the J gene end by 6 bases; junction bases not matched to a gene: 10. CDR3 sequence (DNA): TGTGCCAGCAGTCTTCTCGTGGGACAGGGGTCCGAGCAGTACTTC. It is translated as CASSLLVGQGSEQYF.

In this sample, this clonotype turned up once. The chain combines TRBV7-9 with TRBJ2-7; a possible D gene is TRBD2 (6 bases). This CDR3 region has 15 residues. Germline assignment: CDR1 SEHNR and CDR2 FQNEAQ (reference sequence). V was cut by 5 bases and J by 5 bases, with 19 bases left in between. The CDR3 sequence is CASSQFRELGDEQYF. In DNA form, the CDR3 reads TGTGCCAGCAGCCAATTCCGGGAGCTCGGGGACGAGCAGTACTTC.

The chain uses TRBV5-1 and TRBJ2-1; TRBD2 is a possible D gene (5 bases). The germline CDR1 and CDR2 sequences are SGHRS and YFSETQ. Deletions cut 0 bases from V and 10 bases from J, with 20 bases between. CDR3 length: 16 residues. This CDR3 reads CASSLGGLAGIEEQFF. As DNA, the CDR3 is TGCGCCAGCAGCTTGGGTGGTCTAGCCGGTATTGAAGAGCAGTTCTTC.

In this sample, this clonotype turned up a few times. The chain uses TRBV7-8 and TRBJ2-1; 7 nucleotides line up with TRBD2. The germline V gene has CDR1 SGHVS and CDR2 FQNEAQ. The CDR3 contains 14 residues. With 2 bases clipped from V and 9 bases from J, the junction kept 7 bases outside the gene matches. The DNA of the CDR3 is TGTGCCAGCAGCTTATGGGCGGCGGGGGTTGAGCAGTTCTTC. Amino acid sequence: CASSLWAAGVEQFF.

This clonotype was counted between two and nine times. The CDR3 nucleotides are TGTGCCACCAGTGATGGGGGGACGGCCAATTCACCCCTCCACTTT. Residues: CATSDGGTANSPLHF. The rearrangement links TRBV24-1 to TRBJ1-6; tentatively, D is TRBD1 (5 bases). The CDR3 length is 15 residues. CDR1 and CDR2 from the germline V gene are KGHDR and SFDVKD. V gave up 3 bases and J gave up 7 bases, with 12 bases separating them.

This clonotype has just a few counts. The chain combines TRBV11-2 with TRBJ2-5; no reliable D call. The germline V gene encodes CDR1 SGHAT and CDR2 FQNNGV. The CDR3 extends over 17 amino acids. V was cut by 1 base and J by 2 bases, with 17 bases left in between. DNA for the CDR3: TGTGCCAGCAGCTTAGGGATTAGCCCCGGAAAGCAAGAGACCCAGTACTTC. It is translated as CASSLGISPGKQETQYF.

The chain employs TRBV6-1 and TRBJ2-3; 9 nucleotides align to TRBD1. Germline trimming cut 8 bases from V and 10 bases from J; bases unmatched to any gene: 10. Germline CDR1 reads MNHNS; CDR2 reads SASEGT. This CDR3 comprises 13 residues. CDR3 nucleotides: TGTGCCAGCGACACAGGGGGCCGGTCACCGCAGTATTTT. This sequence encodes CASDTGGRSPQYF.

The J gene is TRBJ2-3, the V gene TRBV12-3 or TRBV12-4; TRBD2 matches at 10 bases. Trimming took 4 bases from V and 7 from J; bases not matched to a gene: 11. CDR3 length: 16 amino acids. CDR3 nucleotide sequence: TGTGCCAGCAGTTCGCCCAGCGGGAGGGCCACGAATACGCAGTATTTT. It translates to CASSSPSGRATNTQYF.

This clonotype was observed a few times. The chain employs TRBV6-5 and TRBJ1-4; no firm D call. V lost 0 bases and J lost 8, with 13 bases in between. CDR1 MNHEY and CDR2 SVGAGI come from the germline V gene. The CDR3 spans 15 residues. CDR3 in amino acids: CASSYSARVTEKLFF. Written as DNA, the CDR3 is TGTGCCAGCAGTTACTCGGCGCGGGTCACCGAAAAACTGTTTTTT.

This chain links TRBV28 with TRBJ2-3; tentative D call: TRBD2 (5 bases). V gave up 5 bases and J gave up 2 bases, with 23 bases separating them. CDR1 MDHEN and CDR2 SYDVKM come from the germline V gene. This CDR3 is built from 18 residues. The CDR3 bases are TGTGCCAGCAGTCCCCCCCCCGGGATCTCGTCGGTCACAGATACGCAGTATTTT. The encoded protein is CASSPPPGISSVTDTQYF.

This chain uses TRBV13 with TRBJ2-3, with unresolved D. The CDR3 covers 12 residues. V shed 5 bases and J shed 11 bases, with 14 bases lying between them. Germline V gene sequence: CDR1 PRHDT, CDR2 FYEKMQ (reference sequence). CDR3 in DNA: TGTGCCAGCAGCGCCACATTACGAGGGCAGTATTTT. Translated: CASSATLRGQYF.